The clone carrying this T cell receptor beta chain has just one count. Its antigen is unknown. The sample is drawn from a study of OX40 agonist ivuxolimab in advanced cancers. For the study at large: From roughly 23 to 90 years was the age range, with a mean of about 54 years, and over 80% were male.

Study observations and caveats: The study observed clonal expansion of CD4+ and CD8+ blood T cells by week 6 at 0.1 to 3.0 mg/kg. Certain nonresponding patients likewise had low normalized T-cell clonal expansion.

The CDR3 has 15 amino acids. Germline lookup yields CDR1 MNHEY and CDR2 SMNVEV (reference sequence). The junction had 3 bases not matched to a gene; V was cut back by 5 bases and J by 2 bases. The method was immunoSEQ multiplex PCR; TCRdb's version includes in-frame clones alone and lacks a portion of them. The sample has 77,000 or so clones; 80% to 95% are singletons. The chain links TRBV27 to TRBJ1-3; TRBD1 matches at 10 bases. The specimen was CD4+ or CD8+ T cells sorted from blood, collected in a trial of the OX40 agonist ivuxolimab. The TCR comes from an adult with an advanced solid tumor such as melanoma, head and neck, liver or kidney cancer. CDR3 in amino acids: CASSHGTGAGNTIYF. The CDR3 region has the DNA TGTGCCAGCAGTCACGGGACAGGGGCTGGAAACACCATATATTTT.